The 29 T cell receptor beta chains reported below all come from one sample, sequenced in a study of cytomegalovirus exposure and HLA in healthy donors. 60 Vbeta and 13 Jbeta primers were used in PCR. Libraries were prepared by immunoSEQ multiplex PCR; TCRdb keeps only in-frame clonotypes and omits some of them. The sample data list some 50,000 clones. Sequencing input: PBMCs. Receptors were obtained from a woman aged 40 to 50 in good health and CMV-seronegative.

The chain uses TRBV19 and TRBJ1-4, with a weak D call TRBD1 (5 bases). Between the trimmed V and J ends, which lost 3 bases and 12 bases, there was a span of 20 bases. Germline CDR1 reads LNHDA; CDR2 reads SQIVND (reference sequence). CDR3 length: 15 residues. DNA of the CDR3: TGTGCCAGTAGTATCCTCTTCAGGGAACAGGACGAACTGTTTTTT. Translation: CASSILFREQDELFF.

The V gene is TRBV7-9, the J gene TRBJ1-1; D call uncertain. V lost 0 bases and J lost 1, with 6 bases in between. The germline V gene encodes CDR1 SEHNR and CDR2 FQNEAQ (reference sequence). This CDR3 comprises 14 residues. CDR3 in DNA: TGTGCCAGCAGCTTAGCGAGCAAGAACACTGAAGCTTTCTTT. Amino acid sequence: CASSLASKNTEAFF.

CDR3 in DNA: TGTGCCAGCACCATGGACGCCGGACAGGTTAACAATGAGCAGTTCTTC. It codes for CASTMDAGQVNNEQFF. The chain joins TRBV13 to TRBJ2-1; TRBD1 matches 7 bases. V trimming: 7 bases; J trimming: 5 bases; junction bases outside the gene matches: 14. Per the germline V gene, CDR1 is PRHDT and CDR2 is FYEKMQ (reference sequence). The CDR3 runs to 16 residues.

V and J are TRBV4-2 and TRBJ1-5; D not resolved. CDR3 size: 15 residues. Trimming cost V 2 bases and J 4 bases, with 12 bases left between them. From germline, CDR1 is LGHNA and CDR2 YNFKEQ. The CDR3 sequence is CASSQSPAGNQPQHF. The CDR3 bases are TGTGCCAGCAGCCAAAGCCCCGCGGGGAATCAGCCCCAGCATTTT.

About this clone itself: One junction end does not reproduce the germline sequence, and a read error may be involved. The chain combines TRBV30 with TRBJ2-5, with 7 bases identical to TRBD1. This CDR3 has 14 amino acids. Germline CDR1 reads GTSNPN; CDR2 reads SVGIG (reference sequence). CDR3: CAWSWTGSQENQYF. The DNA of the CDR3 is TGTGCCTGGAGTTGGACAGGCTCCCAAGAGAACCAGTACTTC.

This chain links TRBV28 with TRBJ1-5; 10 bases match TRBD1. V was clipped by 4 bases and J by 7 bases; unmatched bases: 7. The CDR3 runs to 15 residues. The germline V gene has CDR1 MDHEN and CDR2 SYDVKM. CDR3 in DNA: TGTGCCAGCAGTTCGCCGACAGGGGGCAGGCAGCCCCAGCATTTT. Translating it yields CASSSPTGGRQPQHF.

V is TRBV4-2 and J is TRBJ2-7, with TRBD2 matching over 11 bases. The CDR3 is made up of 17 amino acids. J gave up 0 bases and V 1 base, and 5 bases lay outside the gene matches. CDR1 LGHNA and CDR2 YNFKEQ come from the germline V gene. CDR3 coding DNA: TGTGCCAGCAGCCAAGTTGGAACTAGCGGGGGCTCCTACGAGCAGTACTTC. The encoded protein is CASSQVGTSGGSYEQYF.

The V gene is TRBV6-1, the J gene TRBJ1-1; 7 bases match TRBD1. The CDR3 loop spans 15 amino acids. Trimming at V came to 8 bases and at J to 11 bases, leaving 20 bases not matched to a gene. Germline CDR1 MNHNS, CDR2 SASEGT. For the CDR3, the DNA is TGTGCCAGCGTGGGGGACAGTGGTGGGGATCGCCGGGCTTTCTTT. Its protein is CASVGDSGGDRRAFF.

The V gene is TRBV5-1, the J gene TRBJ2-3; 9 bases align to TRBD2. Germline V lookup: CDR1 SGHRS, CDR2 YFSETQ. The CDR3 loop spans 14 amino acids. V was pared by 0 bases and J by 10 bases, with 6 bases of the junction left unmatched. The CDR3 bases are TGCGCCAGCAGCTTGGGTCTAGCGGGATTGGCGCAGTATTTT. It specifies CASSLGLAGLAQYF.

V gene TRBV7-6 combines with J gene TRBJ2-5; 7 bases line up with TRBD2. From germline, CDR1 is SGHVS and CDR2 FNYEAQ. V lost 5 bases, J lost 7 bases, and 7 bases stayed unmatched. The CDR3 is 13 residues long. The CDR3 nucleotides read TGTGCCAGCAGCCCTGGACTAGTCGTGACCCAGTACTTC. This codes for CASSPGLVVTQYF.

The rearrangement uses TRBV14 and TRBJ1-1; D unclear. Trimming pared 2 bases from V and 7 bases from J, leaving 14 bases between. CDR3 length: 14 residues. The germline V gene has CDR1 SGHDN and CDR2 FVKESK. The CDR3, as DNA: TGTGCCAGCAGCCAAACGTTGGGTAGGAGTGAAGCTTTCTTT. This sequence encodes CASSQTLGRSEAFF.

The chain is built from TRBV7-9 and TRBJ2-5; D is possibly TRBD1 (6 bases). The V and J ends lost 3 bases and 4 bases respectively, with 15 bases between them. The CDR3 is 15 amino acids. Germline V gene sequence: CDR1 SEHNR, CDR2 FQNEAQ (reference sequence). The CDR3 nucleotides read TGTGCCAGCAGCTTGGGGGCATTTGATAGAGAGACCCAGTACTTC. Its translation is CASSLGAFDRETQYF. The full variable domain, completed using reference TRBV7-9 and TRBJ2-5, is DTGVSQNPRHKITKRGQNVTFRCDPISEHNRLYWYRQTLGQGPEFLTYFQNEAQLEKSRLLSDRFSAERPKGSFSTLEIQRTEQGDSAMYLCASSLGAFDRETQYFGPGTRLLVL.

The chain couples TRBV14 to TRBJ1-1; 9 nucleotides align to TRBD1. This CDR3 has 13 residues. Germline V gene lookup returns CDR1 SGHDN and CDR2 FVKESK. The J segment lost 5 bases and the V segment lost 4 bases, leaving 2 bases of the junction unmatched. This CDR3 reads CASSPDRGTEAFF. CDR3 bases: TGTGCCAGCAGCCCGGACAGGGGAACTGAAGCTTTCTTT.

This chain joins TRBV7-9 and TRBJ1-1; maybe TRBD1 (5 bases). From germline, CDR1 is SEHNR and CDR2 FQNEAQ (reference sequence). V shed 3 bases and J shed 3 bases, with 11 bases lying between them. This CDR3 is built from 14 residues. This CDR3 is CASSLDTVDTEAFF. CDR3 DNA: TGTGCCAGCAGCTTGGACACAGTCGACACTGAAGCTTTCTTT.

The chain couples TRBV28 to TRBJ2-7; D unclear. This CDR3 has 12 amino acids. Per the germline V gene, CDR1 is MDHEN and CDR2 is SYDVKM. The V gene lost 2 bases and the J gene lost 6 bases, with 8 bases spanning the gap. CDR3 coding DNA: TGTGCCAGCAGTTTAATCGCGATCGAGCAGTACTTC. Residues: CASSLIAIEQYF.

DNA of the CDR3: TGCAGCGTTGAAGATTCTCGGGGGAGCTCCTACAATGAGCAGTTCTTC. It is translated as CSVEDSRGSSYNEQFF. The gene calls are TRBV29-1 and TRBJ2-1, with D tentatively TRBD2 (6 bases). Per germline, CDR1 SQVTM and CDR2 ANQGSEA. V lost 0 bases and J 0 bases, leaving 12 bases between the germline ends. The CDR3 is 16 residues long.

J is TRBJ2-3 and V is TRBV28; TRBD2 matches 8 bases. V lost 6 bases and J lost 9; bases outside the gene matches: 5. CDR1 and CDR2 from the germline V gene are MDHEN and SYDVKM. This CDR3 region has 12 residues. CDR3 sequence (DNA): TGTGCCAGCAGCTTGGGGACTAGGACGCAGTATTTT. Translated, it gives CASSLGTRTQYF. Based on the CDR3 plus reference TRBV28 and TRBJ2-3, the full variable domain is DVKVTQSSRYLVKRTGEKVFLECVQDMDHENMFWYRQDPGLGLRLIYFSYDVKMKEKGDIPEGYSVSREKKERFSLILESASTNQTSMYLCASSLGTRTQYFGPGTRLTVL.

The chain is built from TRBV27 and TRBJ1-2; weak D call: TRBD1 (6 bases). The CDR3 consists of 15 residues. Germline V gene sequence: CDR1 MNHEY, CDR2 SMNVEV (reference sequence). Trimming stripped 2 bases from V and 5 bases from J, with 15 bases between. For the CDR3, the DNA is TGTGCCAGCAGTTTAAGGGGGGGGTCCGGGTATGGCTACACCTTC. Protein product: CASSLRGGSGYGYTF.

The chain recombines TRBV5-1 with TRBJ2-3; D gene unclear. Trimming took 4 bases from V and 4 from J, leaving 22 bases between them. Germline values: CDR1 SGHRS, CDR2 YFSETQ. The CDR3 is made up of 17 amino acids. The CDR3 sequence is CASSPHINSITSDTQYF. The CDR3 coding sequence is TGCGCCAGCAGCCCCCATATAAACTCCATTACCTCAGATACGCAGTATTTT.

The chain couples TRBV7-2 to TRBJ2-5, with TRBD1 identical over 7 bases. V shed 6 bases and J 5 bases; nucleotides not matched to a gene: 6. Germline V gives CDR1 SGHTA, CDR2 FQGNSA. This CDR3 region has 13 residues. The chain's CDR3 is CASSPDRRETQYF. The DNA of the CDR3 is TGTGCCAGCAGTCCGGACAGGCGGGAGACCCAGTACTTC.

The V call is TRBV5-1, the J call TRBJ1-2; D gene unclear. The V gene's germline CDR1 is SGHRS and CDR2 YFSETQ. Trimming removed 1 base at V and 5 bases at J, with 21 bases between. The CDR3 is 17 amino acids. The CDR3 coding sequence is TGCGCCAGCAGCTTGACGTACCGGGAAATCGTTGAATATGGCTACACCTTC. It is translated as CASSLTYREIVEYGYTF.

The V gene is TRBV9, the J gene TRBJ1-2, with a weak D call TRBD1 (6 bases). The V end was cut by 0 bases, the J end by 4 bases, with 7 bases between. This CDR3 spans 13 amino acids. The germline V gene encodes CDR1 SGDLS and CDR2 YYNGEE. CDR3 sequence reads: CASSVEDSYGYTF. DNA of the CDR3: TGTGCCAGCAGCGTAGAGGACAGCTATGGCTACACCTTC.

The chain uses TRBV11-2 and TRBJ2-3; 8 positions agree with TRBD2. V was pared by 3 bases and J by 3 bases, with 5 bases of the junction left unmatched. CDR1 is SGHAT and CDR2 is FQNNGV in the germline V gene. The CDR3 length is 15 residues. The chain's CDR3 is CASSFSGSSTDTQYF. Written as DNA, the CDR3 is TGTGCCAGCAGCTTCAGCGGGAGCTCGACAGATACGCAGTATTTT.

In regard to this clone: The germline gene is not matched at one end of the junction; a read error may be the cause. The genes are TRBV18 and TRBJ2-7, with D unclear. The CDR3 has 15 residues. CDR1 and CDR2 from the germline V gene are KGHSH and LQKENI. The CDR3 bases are TGTGCCAGCTCAACACCGGAGAACGTTAGGCGCGAGCAGTACTTC. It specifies CASSTPENVRREQYF.

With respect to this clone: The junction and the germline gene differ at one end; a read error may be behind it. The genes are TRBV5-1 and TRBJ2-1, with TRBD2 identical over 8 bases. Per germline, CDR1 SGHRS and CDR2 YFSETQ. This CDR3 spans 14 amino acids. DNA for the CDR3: TGCGCCAGCTACGGGGGGGACTCCGACAATGAGCAGTTCTTC. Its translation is CASYGGDSDNEQFF.

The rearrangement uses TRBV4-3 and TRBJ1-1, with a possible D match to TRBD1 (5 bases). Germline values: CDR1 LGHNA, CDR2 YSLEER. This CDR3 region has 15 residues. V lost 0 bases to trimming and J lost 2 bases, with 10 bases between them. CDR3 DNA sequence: TGCGCCAGCAGCCAAGACCCAGGGCGAAACACTGAAGCTTTCTTT. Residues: CASSQDPGRNTEAFF.

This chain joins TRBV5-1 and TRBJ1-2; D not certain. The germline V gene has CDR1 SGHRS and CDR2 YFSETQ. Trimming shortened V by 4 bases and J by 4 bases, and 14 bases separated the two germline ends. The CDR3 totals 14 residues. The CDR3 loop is CASSLGRFLYGYTF. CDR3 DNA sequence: TGCGCCAGCAGCCTCGGCAGGTTCCTCTATGGCTACACCTTC.

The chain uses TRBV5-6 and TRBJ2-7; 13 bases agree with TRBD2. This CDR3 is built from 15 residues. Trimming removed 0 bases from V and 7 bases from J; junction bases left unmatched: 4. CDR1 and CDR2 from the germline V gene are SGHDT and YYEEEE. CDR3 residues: CASSLVTSGRKEQYF. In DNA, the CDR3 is TGTGCCAGCAGCTTGGTGACTAGCGGGAGGAAAGAGCAGTACTTC.

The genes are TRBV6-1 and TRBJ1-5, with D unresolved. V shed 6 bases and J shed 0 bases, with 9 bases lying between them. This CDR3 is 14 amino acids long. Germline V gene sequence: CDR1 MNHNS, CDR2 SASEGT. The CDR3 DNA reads TGTGCCAGCAGGATCAGATATAGCAATCAGCCCCAGCATTTT. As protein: CASRIRYSNQPQHF.